Each of the 14 T cell receptor beta chains below was sequenced from the same sample in a study of blood T cells in healthy people across ages. Sample-barcoded 5' priming and a J-beta primer mix drove a second PCR of roughly 6 to 12 cycles. Each CDR3 protein is one row after TCRdb ran MiXCR on the 5' RACE reads. The top ten hold under 8.5% of the sample, which has roughly 1,300,000 distinct CDR3 sequences, around 55% seen once. The material sequenced was blood. The receptors were gathered from a man aged 18 to 30 in good health.

The gene calls are TRBV20-1 and TRBJ2-1, with 7 nucleotides matching TRBD1. With V trimmed by 2 bases and J by 8 bases, 3 bases remained unmatched. The germline V gene encodes CDR1 DFQATT and CDR2 SNEGSKA (reference sequence). This CDR3 is built from 12 residues. The DNA of the CDR3 is TGCAGTGCTAGACTGACAGGGCATGAGCAGTTCTTC. This sequence encodes CSARLTGHEQFF.

This CDR3 is CASSPTSGGGELFF. CDR3 coding DNA: TGTGCCAGCAGCCCCACCTCCGGAGGCGGGGAGCTGTTTTTT. V gene TRBV3-1 combines with J gene TRBJ2-2; D might be TRBD2 (5 bases). Germline assignment: CDR1 LGHDT and CDR2 YNNKEL (reference sequence). The ends were cut back, 4 bases at V and 7 bases at J, with 13 bases in the middle. The length of the CDR3 is 14 residues.

This clonotype came up a few times. The chain carries TRBV12-3 or TRBV12-4 and TRBJ2-6; TRBD2 agrees at 7 bases. Trimming took 3 bases from V and 1 from J; bases not matched to a gene: 9. The CDR3 extends over 18 amino acids. The CDR3 loop reads CASSFPLAELSGANVLTF. The CDR3 bases are TGTGCCAGCAGTTTCCCTCTAGCGGAATTATCTGGGGCCAACGTCCTGACTTTC.

The chain carries TRBV3-1 and TRBJ2-1, with 9 bases that match TRBD2. The better agreement between TRBJ2-7 and the DNA end casts doubt on the J call. The CDR3 is 15 amino acids. Germline V gene lookup returns CDR1 LGHDT and CDR2 YNNKEL (reference sequence). CDR3 bases: TGTGCCAGCAGCCTTAGCGGGAGAGGGCACAATGAGCAGTACTTC. It yields the protein CASSLSGRGHNEQYF.

This clonotype has a handful of counts. The V call is TRBV28, the J call TRBJ1-2; 7 bases are a match to TRBD1. The CDR3 sequence is 16 residues long. V was pared by 3 bases and J by 4 bases, with 11 bases of the junction left unmatched. Germline CDR1 reads MDHEN; CDR2 reads SYDVKM. CDR3 nucleotide sequence: TGTGCCAGCAGTTTGGGAGGGACAGCCGTATCCTATGGCTACACCTTC. It is translated as CASSLGGTAVSYGYTF.

The chain combines TRBV7-6 with TRBJ2-7, with D possibly matching TRBD1 (5 bases). From germline, CDR1 is SGHVS and CDR2 FNYEAQ. Trimming left V 0 bases short and J 2 bases short, with 20 bases between. This CDR3 has 18 amino acids. The CDR3 bases are TGTGCCAGCAGCTTAGCCCAGTCGCTACAGGCTTATCCCTACGAGCAGTACTTC. Translating it yields CASSLAQSLQAYPYEQYF.

The CDR3 spells CATSFAGNQETQYF. CDR3 sequence (DNA): TGTGCCACCAGCTTTGCAGGGAACCAAGAGACCCAGTACTTC. This sequence joins TRBV15 and TRBJ2-5; TRBD1 might be the D (5 bases). Germline CDR1 and CDR2: LNHNV and YYDKDF (reference sequence). The V gene lost 5 bases and the J gene lost 0 bases, with 10 bases spanning the gap. CDR3 length equals 14 residues. The full variable domain, in which reference TRBV15 and TRBJ2-5 provide the parts outside the CDR3, is DAMVIQNPRYQVTQFGKPVTLSCSQTLNHNVMYWYQQKSSQAPKLLFHYYDKDFNNEADTPDNFQSRRPNTSFCFLDIRSPGLGDTAMYLCATSFAGNQETQYFGPGTRLLVL.

This clonotype was counted many times. At one end, the junction sequence differs from germline, possibly due to a read error. This sequence joins TRBV4-1 and TRBJ2-7, with D possibly TRBD1 on 6 matching bases. CDR3 length: 13 amino acids. Germline CDR1 reads MGHRA; CDR2 reads YSYEKL. The CDR3 loop reads CASSQRTAYEQYF. The CDR3 DNA follows: TGTGCCAGCAGCCAACGGACAGCCTACGAGCAGTACTTC.

The genes are TRBV6-5 and TRBJ1-2; D unclear. The CDR3 runs 15 residues. The germline CDR1 and CDR2 sequences are MNHEY and SVGAGI. The V and J ends lost 0 bases and 4 bases respectively, with 12 bases between them. The CDR3 DNA follows: TGTGCCAGCAGTTACTCTTATGCGGTGGCCTATGGCTACACCTTC. Its protein is CASSYSYAVAYGYTF.

The genes are TRBV3-1 and TRBJ2-3; D is possibly TRBD2 (5 bases). There are 14 residues in the CDR3. Germline assignment: CDR1 LGHDT and CDR2 YNNKEL (reference sequence). The V and J ends lost 6 bases and 2 bases respectively, with 12 bases between them. Here the CDR3 reads CASRAGLITDTQYF. The CDR3 DNA follows: TGTGCCAGCAGAGCCGGACTTATCACAGATACGCAGTATTTT.

The V call is TRBV28, the J call TRBJ1-1; D is ambiguous. The V end lost 3 bases, the J end lost 4 bases, and 12 bases lay between the germline ends. The CDR3 runs to 14 residues. Germline-derived CDR1 and CDR2 are MDHEN and SYDVKM. CDR3 region: CASSLPLIGTEAFF. CDR3 coding DNA: TGTGCCAGCAGTTTGCCCCTAATTGGCACTGAAGCTTTCTTT.

This clonotype was counted between two and nine times. The chain recombines TRBV27 with TRBJ1-2; 9 nucleotides line up with TRBD1. The CDR3 contains 17 residues. Per germline, CDR1 MNHEY and CDR2 SMNVEV (reference sequence). The trim removed 5 bases at V and 6 bases at J, leaving 16 bases unmatched. CDR3 sequence (DNA): TGTGCCAGCAGTACCTTTATGATCGGGACAGGGTCTCATGGCTACACCTTC. Protein product: CASSTFMIGTGSHGYTF.

V usage is TRBV11-3 and J usage is TRBJ2-7, with D maybe TRBD1 (6 bases). The CDR3 is made up of 11 amino acids. The V gene lost 6 bases and the J gene lost 7 bases, with 10 bases spanning the gap. Germline V gives CDR1 SGHNT, CDR2 YENEEA. The CDR3 DNA follows: TGTGCCAGCAGACCTACAGGGGAGCAGTACTTC. Its protein product is CASRPTGEQYF.

The chain has TRBV15 and TRBJ2-1, with D unresolved. CDR3 length: 13 residues. The V end lost 0 bases, the J end lost 7 bases, and 7 bases lay between the germline ends. Germline V gives CDR1 LNHNV, CDR2 YYDKDF (reference sequence). CDR3 DNA: TGTGCCACCAGCAGAGAGGTAATAAATGAGCAGTTCTTC. It specifies CATSREVINEQFF.